Described below is a single T cell receptor (beta chain) sequence and its context. This sample stems from a study of T cell changes during pregnancy in multiple sclerosis. Profiled with immunoSEQ multiplex PCR; TCRdb holds only in-frame clones, not every one. This table has over 70,000 clones, over 80% appearing once. The CDR3 loop spans 15 amino acids. The ends lost 6 bases at V and 1 base at J; junction bases unmatched: 8. The germline CDR1 and CDR2 sequences are SGHVS and FQNEAQ. This sequence joins TRBV7-8 and TRBJ1-1, with 7 bases fitting TRBD1. This receptor was taken from a female donor in good health, enrolled as a control in a pregnancy study. The sequencing used peripheral blood, collected in the third trimester of pregnancy. CDR3 sequence reads: CASREGDSKNTEAFF. CDR3 DNA sequence: TGTGCCAGCAGGGAGGGGGACAGTAAGAACACTGAAGCTTTCTTT.